The present T cell receptor beta chain was sequenced within a study of blood T cell repertoires in COVID-19. Study in general: Sites in the United States, Italy and Spain provided acute and convalescent COVID-19 samples. The cDNA or gDNA used as material had been derived from T cells, B-cell-depleted T cells, or PBMCs.

CDR1 SGDLS and CDR2 YYNGEE come from the germline V gene. Between the trimmed V and J ends, which lost 4 bases and 4 bases, there was a span of 11 bases. The CDR3 extends over 13 amino acids. Authors' analysis steps: Estimates of nucleated cell counts were drawn from the amplification of reference gene primers. The table came from immunoSEQ multiplex PCR; TCRdb's copy has only in-frame clones and leaves some out. From that table come the V and J calls and clone size; the DNA was used to work out D and trimming. This sample carries about 110,000 clones, 84% of them seen once, and the ten largest clones take roughly 7.9%.

This TCR was sampled from a woman aged 80 or over with active or convalescent COVID-19. This chain connects TRBV9 to TRBJ1-1, with D tentatively TRBD1 (5 bases). Material for sequencing was peripheral blood. CDR3 residues: CASSQDSFTEAFF. Written as DNA, the CDR3 is TGTGCCAGCAGCCAAGACAGTTTCACTGAAGCTTTCTTT.